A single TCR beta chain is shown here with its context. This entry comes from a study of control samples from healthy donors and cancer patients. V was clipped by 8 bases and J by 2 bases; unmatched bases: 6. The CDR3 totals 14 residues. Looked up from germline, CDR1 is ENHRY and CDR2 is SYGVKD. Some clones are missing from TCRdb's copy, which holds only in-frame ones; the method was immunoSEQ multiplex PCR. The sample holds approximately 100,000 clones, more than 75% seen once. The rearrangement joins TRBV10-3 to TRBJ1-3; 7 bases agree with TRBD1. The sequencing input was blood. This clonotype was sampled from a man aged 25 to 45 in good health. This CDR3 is CAIARQGAGNTIYF. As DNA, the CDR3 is TGTGCCATCGCAAGACAGGGCGCTGGAAACACCATATATTTT.